This T cell receptor beta chain was profiled in a study of blood T cell repertoires in COVID-19 (dated by TCRdb to about 2020). For the wider study: Samples from collaborators originated in the United States, Italy and Spain and spanned both the acute and convalescent phases of COVID-19. The prospective study material was composed of cDNA or gDNA derived from T cells, B-cell-depleted T cells, or PBMCs. The dataset comprised deeply sampled blood TCRbeta repertoires from subjects exposed to, actively infected with, or recovered from COVID-19. A freely available public database, intended as a resource for researchers studying the immune response to SARS-CoV-2, is where the repertoires were released. The samples were drawn from two sources: the first 160 participants of the ongoing ImmuneRACE study, and 950 to 1,500 subjects contributed by 6 global collaborators. Nearly every sample came with metadata listing a de-identified subject ID, COVID-19 status, age in years and sex. Where HLA class I and class II types were available, the types were taken from metadata supplied by the sample provider, not from assay-based typing. What the work shows at the level of the full study, not this receptor alone: How much clinical and demographic metadata was included differed by source and by participant, and the metadata was provided uncurated.

CDR1 is given as ENHRY and CDR2 as SYGVKD, both from the germline V gene. V is clipped by 0 bases and J by 7 bases, and the sequence between their germline boundaries is 10 bases long. Inclusive of the bounding cysteine and phenylalanine, the CDR3 is 14 residues long. Only the CDR3 portion is preserved as DNA: 42 bases, with reading frame beginning at the first base. Details on this clone: Its binding antigen is unknown. The record has no base qualities; no much larger clone is one base away.

TCRbeta CDR3 regions were amplified from genomic DNA by means of the immunoSEQ Assay, a bias-controlled multiplex PCR. The original pipeline was this. Within the assay, amplification of reference gene primers was used to estimate how many nucleated cells each sample contained. To quantify the absolute abundance of each unique TCRbeta CDR3 rearrangement, sequence reads were collapsed and filtered. For each sample, productive Simpson clonality was calculated as the square root of Simpson's diversity index across productive rearrangements. Not all clones reach the TCRdb copy of this immuneACCESS table, which keeps in-frame sequences only. Checked studies attribute under half of the gap to unresolved V genes and leave the rest unexplained. V, J and clone size derive from that table, while D and trimming were established from the DNA sequence. The table for this sample lists hundreds of thousands of clones; 82% of them were counted only once. The ten largest account for approximately 5% of the sample.

In the prospective study, participants were about 18 to 89 years old, resided in 25 or so geographic areas of the United States, and were enrolled through a virtual design. To assign participants to cohorts, the prospective study relied on clinical history that participants themselves reported in a screening survey and a study questionnaire. Exposed participants were defined as having been in contact with someone with a PCR-confirmed or clinician-diagnosed COVID-19 case within 2 weeks of study entry. Each participant in the prospective study had whole blood, serum and a nasopharyngeal or oropharyngeal swab collected by mobile phlebotomists. Over an approximately 2-month period, participants in the prospective study had the option of providing additional blood draws and questionnaires. Blood samples from the prospective study were shipped frozen or at room temperature prior to DNA extraction.

The chain employs TRBV10-3 and TRBJ1-5; TRBD1 is perhaps the D gene, given 6 matching bases. The sequence came from a man in his forties or fifties who had been exposed to COVID-19. The specimen was PBMCs or T cells enriched from blood (not recorded which). The CDR3 reads as follows: CAISESAGTQPQHF. The DNA sequence is as follows: TGTGCCATCAGTGAGTCTGCAGGGACACAGCCCCAGCATTTT.